These 23 T cell receptor beta chains were sequenced from one sample in a study of cytomegalovirus exposure and HLA in healthy donors. The PCR had 60 Vbeta and 13 Jbeta primers. Only in-frame clones appear in the TCRdb table, and some are missing; sequencing was by immunoSEQ multiplex PCR. The table records approximately 190,000 clones, about four fifths of them present only once. Sequencing input: PBMCs. The receptor set was obtained from a woman in her 50s in good health and CMV-seropositive.

The chain joins TRBV9 to TRBJ1-2; weak D call: TRBD1 (5 bases). In germline, CDR1 is SGDLS, CDR2 YYNGEE. The CDR3 is 13 residues long. V dropped 7 bases and J dropped 3 bases, with 13 bases sitting between them. Here the CDR3 DNA reads TGTGCCAGCGGGTGGGGGGAAGACTATGGCTACACCTTC. Translation: CASGWGEDYGYTF.

The rearrangement uses TRBV29-1 and TRBJ1-1; D unclear. This CDR3 comprises 14 residues. Germline loops: CDR1 SQVTM, CDR2 ANQGSEA. Trimming shortened V by 4 bases and J by 0 bases, and 12 bases separated the two germline ends. CDR3 in DNA: TGCAGCGTTGTCGGTCCGATAATGAACACTGAAGCTTTCTTT. Translated, it gives CSVVGPIMNTEAFF.

This clone was detected once. This chain joins TRBV18 and TRBJ1-3; D is unclear. Germline loops: CDR1 KGHSH, CDR2 LQKENI. V was shortened by 3 bases and J by 4 bases, with 10 bases between the two germline ends. This CDR3 is 14 amino acids long. CDR3 nucleotide sequence: TGTGCCAGCTCACCGGGAGTTACGGGAAACACCATATATTTT. This gives the protein CASSPGVTGNTIYF.

The chain couples TRBV5-1 to TRBJ2-7; TRBD1 might be the D (5 bases). The CDR3 loop spans 15 amino acids. Per the germline V gene, CDR1 is SGHRS and CDR2 is YFSETQ. The germline V and J ends were trimmed by 5 bases and 4 bases, with 19 bases remaining between them. The chain's CDR3 is CASRFDSAATYEQYF. The DNA of the CDR3 is TGCGCCAGCAGATTCGACAGCGCCGCCACGTACGAGCAGTACTTC.

This clone was detected only once. The rearrangement uses TRBV7-3 and TRBJ2-1; 14 nucleotides line up with TRBD2. Germline V gene sequence: CDR1 SGHTA, CDR2 FQGTGA. With V trimmed by 4 bases and J by 3 bases, 5 bases remained unmatched. CDR3 length: 17 residues. The CDR3 loop is CASSSGLAGGFYNEQFF. CDR3 nucleotide sequence: TGTGCCAGCAGCTCCGGACTAGCGGGGGGCTTCTACAATGAGCAGTTCTTC.

V is TRBV10-3 and J is TRBJ1-3, with D maybe TRBD1 (6 bases). This CDR3 has 15 residues. V was clipped by 4 bases and J by 0 bases, with 10 bases between them. Germline V gene lookup returns CDR1 ENHRY and CDR2 SYGVKD. CDR3 sequence reads: CAISAQGPSGNTIYF. CDR3 nucleotides: TGTGCCATCAGTGCACAGGGCCCCTCTGGAAACACCATATATTTT.

V gene TRBV7-9 combines with J gene TRBJ2-1; TRBD2 matches at 10 bases. CDR3 size: 13 residues. The germline gives CDR1 SEHNR, CDR2 FQNEAQ (reference sequence). Germline trimming cut 5 bases from V and 16 bases from J; bases unmatched to any gene: 11. In DNA, the CDR3 is TGTGCCAGCAGCCCCGTAGCGGGGGGCCGGGTATTCTTC. It specifies CASSPVAGGRVFF.

This clone has more than one count but fewer than ten. The chain joins TRBV5-6 to TRBJ2-5; D is unresolved. This CDR3 region has 13 residues. The V gene's germline CDR1 is SGHDT and CDR2 YYEEEE. Trimming pared 4 bases from V and 0 bases from J, leaving 7 bases between. The CDR3 nucleotides are TGTGCCAGCAGCGTCGACTACCAAGAGACCCAGTACTTC. Translated, it gives CASSVDYQETQYF.

This clone turned up a few times. The V and J genes are TRBV6-1 and TRBJ1-2; D is unclear. V was cut by 6 bases and J by 5 bases, with 4 bases left in between. This CDR3 is 10 amino acids long. CDR1 and CDR2 from the germline V gene are MNHNS and SASEGT. The chain's CDR3 is CASSSYGYTF. DNA for the CDR3: TGTGCCAGCAGCTCTTATGGCTACACCTTC.

In this sample, this clone turned up a few times. This chain links TRBV5-1 with TRBJ2-1; 13 nucleotides align to TRBD2. V lost 4 bases to trimming and J lost 7 bases; unmatched junction nucleotides: 5. In germline, CDR1 is SGHRS, CDR2 YFSETQ. This CDR3 has 15 residues. CDR3 in amino acids: CASSPGTSGVNEQFF. The CDR3 nucleotides read TGCGCCAGCAGCCCCGGGACTAGCGGGGTGAATGAGCAGTTCTTC.

The genes are TRBV29-1 and TRBJ1-1; TRBD1 matches 12 bases. The germline gives CDR1 SQVTM, CDR2 ANQGSEA. Unmatched junction bases numbered 4, after V lost 7 bases and J lost 4 bases. The CDR3 sequence is 13 residues long. In DNA, the CDR3 is TGCAGCGGGGACAGGGGGCGGACCACTGAAGCTTTCTTT. Amino acid sequence: CSGDRGRTTEAFF.

In nucleotides, the CDR3 is TGTGCCAGCAGTCCCGACAGGGGAACGAACACTGAAGCTTTCTTT. Translating gives CASSPDRGTNTEAFF. This chain links TRBV7-6 with TRBJ1-1; 8 positions match TRBD1. Per the germline V gene, CDR1 is SGHVS and CDR2 is FNYEAQ. The length of the CDR3 is 15 residues. V lost 6 bases and J lost 1; bases outside the gene matches: 7.

The genes are TRBV19 and TRBJ2-3; 12 positions agree with TRBD2. V shed 3 bases, J shed 0 bases, and the junction held 4 bases outside the gene matches. This CDR3 contains 17 residues. Germline V gives CDR1 LNHDA, CDR2 SQIVND (reference sequence). For the CDR3, the DNA is TGTGCCAGTAGTATGCTAGCGGGGGGGCCTAGCACAGATACGCAGTATTTT. Translating it yields CASSMLAGGPSTDTQYF. The complete variable domain, with remaining parts taken from reference TRBV19 and TRBJ2-3, reads DGGITQSPKYLFRKEGQNVTLSCEQNLNHDAMYWYRQDPGQGLRLIYYSQIVNDFQKGDIAEGYSVSREKKESFPLTVTSAQKNPTAFYLCASSMLAGGPSTDTQYFGPGTRLTVL.

The chain has TRBV7-2 and TRBJ1-4; D may be TRBD1 (5 bases). The CDR3 covers 15 residues. V lost 2 bases and J 5 bases, leaving 12 bases between the germline ends. CDR1 SGHTA and CDR2 FQGNSA come from the germline V gene. CDR3 DNA: TGTGCCAGCAGCTTAAGGGGCGGCGTAAATGAAAAACTGTTTTTT. It is translated as CASSLRGGVNEKLFF.

This clone was seen only a few times. The chain couples TRBV6-5 to TRBJ2-4, with D perhaps TRBD2 (6 bases). The ends were cut back, 10 bases at V and 9 bases at J, with 19 bases in the middle. The CDR3 loop spans 13 amino acids. Germline loops: CDR1 MNHEY, CDR2 SVGAGI. CDR3 coding DNA: TGTGCCACCCGAAGAGGGGAGGTTGGCATTCAGTACTTC. Its protein is CATRRGEVGIQYF.

V is TRBV6-1 and J is TRBJ2-1; unclear D gene. V lost 7 bases to trimming and J lost 4 bases, with 14 bases between them. This CDR3 comprises 14 residues. Germline V CDR1 and CDR2: MNHNS, SASEGT. CDR3 sequence: CASTPWSSYNEQFF. The DNA for the CDR3 is TGTGCCAGCACTCCGTGGTCCAGTTACAATGAGCAGTTCTTC.

Comments on this clone: Other nucleotide sequences in the sample specify the same CDR3. The CDR3 bases are TGTGCCAGCTCACCACGACAGGGCAATCAGCCCCAGCATTTT. This sequence encodes CASSPRQGNQPQHF. The rearrangement links TRBV18 to TRBJ1-5, with D possibly being TRBD1 (6 bases). Germline V gene lookup returns CDR1 KGHSH and CDR2 LQKENI. The CDR3 sequence is 14 residues long. The ends were cut back, 1 base at V and 2 bases at J, with 6 bases in the middle.

This chain uses TRBV7-9 with TRBJ2-7, with a possible D match to TRBD1 (7 bases). Germline V gene lookup returns CDR1 SEHNR and CDR2 FQNEAQ (reference sequence). V was pared by 4 bases and J by 1 base, with 14 bases between. The CDR3 contains 15 residues. CDR3 DNA sequence: TGTGCCAGCAGCTCGGCCGCGGGACAGTCCTACGAGCAGTACTTC. Residues: CASSSAAGQSYEQYF.

This chain links TRBV5-5 with TRBJ2-7, with 11 bases matching TRBD2. The V segment lost 0 bases and the J segment 3 bases; nucleotides outside the gene matches: 5. The germline V gene encodes CDR1 SGHKS and CDR2 YYEKEE (reference sequence). The CDR3 is 16 amino acids. CDR3 DNA sequence: TGTGCCAGCAGCTTGGAGGTAGCGGGGGGGATCTACGAGCAGTACTTC. Protein: CASSLEVAGGIYEQYF.

V is TRBV4-3 and J is TRBJ1-1; a possible D gene is TRBD1 (5 bases). Germline V gives CDR1 LGHNA, CDR2 YSLEER. Trimming shortened V by 0 bases and J by 8 bases, and 10 bases separated the two germline ends. The CDR3 is 13 amino acids. This CDR3 reads CASSQEGVGEAFF. The DNA for the CDR3 is TGCGCCAGCAGCCAAGAAGGGGTAGGAGAAGCTTTCTTT.

This sequence joins TRBV11-2 and TRBJ2-3; 8 bases are a match to TRBD2. The CDR3 is 14 amino acids. Germline CDR1 SGHAT, CDR2 FQNNGV. Trimming cost V 7 bases and J 1 base; bases outside gene matches: 4. The CDR3 here is CASTPAGGTDTQYF. CDR3 nucleotide sequence: TGTGCCAGCACTCCAGCGGGGGGCACAGATACGCAGTATTTT.

The J gene is TRBJ2-1, the V gene TRBV6-1, with 8 bases identical to TRBD2. The CDR3 has 16 amino acids. CDR1 and CDR2 from the germline V gene are MNHNS and SASEGT. Germline trimming cut 0 bases from V and 4 bases from J; bases unmatched to any gene: 5. The CDR3 DNA is TGTGCCAGCAGTGAAGCGAGTACTAGCGGATACAATGAGCAGTTCTTC. Its protein is CASSEASTSGYNEQFF.

The J gene is TRBJ2-1, the V gene TRBV6-6; 10 bases agree with TRBD2. The CDR3 length is 12 residues. Germline CDR1 reads MNHNY; CDR2 reads SVGAGI (reference sequence). J lost 5 bases, V lost 9 bases, and 1 base had no gene match. CDR3 protein: CASSGGNNEQFF. CDR3 coding DNA: TGTGCCAGTAGCGGGGGGAACAATGAGCAGTTCTTC.